Described below is a single T cell receptor beta chain sequence and its context. Trimming pared 8 bases from V and 2 bases from J, leaving 12 bases between. Per the germline V gene, CDR1 is WSHSY and CDR2 is SAAADI. The CDR3 is 13 amino acids. Sequenced by immunoSEQ multiplex PCR; TCRdb stores in-frame clones only, minus some. The top ten clones hold about 7.8% of a sample with about 200,000 clones, about 81% of them seen once. These data are taken from a study of blood T cell repertoires in COVID-19. V gene TRBV10-2 combines with J gene TRBJ2-5; D may be TRBD2 (5 bases). The clonotype originates from a woman aged 55-69 years with COVID-19, enrolled during active disease. Sequenced: peripheral blood. This CDR3 reads CASRDGPQETQYF. In DNA form, the CDR3 reads TGCGCCAGCCGGGATGGTCCTCAAGAGACCCAGTACTTC.